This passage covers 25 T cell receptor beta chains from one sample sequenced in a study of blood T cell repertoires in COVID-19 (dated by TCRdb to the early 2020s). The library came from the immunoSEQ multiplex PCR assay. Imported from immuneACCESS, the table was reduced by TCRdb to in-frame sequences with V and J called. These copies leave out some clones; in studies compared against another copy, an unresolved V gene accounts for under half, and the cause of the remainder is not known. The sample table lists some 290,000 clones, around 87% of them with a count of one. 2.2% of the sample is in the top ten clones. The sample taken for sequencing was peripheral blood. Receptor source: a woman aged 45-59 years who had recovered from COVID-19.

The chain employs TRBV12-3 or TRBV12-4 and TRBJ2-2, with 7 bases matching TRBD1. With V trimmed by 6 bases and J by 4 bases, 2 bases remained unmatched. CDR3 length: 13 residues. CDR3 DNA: TGTGCCAGCAGGGGGGACAGCACCGGGGAGCTGTTTTTT. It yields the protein CASRGDSTGELFF.

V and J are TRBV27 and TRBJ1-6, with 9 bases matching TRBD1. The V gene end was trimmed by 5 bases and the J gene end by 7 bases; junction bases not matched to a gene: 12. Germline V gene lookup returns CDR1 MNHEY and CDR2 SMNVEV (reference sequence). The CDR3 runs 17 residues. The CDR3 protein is CASSTRDRVNENSPLHF. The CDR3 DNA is TGTGCCAGCAGTACCCGGGACAGGGTTAACGAAAATTCACCCCTCCACTTT.

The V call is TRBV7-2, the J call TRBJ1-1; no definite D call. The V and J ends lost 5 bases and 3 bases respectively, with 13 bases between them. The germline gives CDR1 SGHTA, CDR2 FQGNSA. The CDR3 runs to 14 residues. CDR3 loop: CASSPAARDTEAFF. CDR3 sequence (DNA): TGTGCCAGCAGCCCGGCCGCTCGGGACACTGAAGCTTTCTTT.

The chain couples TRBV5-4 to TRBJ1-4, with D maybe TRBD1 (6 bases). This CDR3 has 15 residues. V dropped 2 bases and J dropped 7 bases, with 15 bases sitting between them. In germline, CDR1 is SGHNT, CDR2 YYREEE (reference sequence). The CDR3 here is CASSFNRDGGEKLFF. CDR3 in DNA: TGTGCCAGCAGCTTTAACAGGGATGGCGGTGAAAAACTGTTTTTT.

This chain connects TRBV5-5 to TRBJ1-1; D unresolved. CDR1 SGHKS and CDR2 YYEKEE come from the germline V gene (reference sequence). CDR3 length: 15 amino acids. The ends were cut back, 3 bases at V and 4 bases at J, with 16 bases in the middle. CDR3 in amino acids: CASSSFQALGTEAFF. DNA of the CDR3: TGTGCCAGCAGCTCATTCCAGGCCTTGGGCACTGAAGCTTTCTTT.

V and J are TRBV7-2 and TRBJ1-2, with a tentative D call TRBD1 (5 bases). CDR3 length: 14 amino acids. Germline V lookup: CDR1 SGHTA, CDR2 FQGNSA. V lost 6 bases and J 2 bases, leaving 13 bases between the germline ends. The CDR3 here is CASSGGAGNYGYTF. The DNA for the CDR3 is TGTGCCAGCAGTGGCGGGGCAGGGAACTATGGCTACACCTTC.

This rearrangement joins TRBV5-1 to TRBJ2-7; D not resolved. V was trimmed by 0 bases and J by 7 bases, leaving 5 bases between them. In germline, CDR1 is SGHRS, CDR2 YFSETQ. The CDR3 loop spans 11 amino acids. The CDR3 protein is CASSLGAEQYF. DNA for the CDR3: TGCGCCAGCAGCTTGGGGGCAGAGCAGTACTTC.

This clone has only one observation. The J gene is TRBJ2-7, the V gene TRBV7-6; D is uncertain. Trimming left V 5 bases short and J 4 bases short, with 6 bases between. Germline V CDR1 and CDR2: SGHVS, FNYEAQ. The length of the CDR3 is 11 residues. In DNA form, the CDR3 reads TGTGCCAGCAGCCCCTTATACGAGCAGTACTTC. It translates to CASSPLYEQYF.

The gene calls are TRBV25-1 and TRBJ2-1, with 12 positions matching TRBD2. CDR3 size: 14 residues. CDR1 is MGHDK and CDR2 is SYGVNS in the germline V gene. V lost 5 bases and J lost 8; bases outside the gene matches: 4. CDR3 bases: TGTGCCAGCAGTCACAGACTAGCGGGAGATGAGCAGTTCTTC. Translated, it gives CASSHRLAGDEQFF.

The CDR3 loop reads CASSFPRLAGGPGDTQYF. Here the CDR3 DNA reads TGTGCCAGCAGCTTTCCCCGACTAGCGGGAGGGCCCGGGGATACGCAGTATTTT. V and J are TRBV7-9 and TRBJ2-3; TRBD2 agrees at 14 bases. Looked up from germline, CDR1 is SEHNR and CDR2 is FQNEAQ (reference sequence). The CDR3 spans 18 residues. Losses at the gene ends were 3 bases for V and 6 bases for J; bases not matched to a gene: 11.

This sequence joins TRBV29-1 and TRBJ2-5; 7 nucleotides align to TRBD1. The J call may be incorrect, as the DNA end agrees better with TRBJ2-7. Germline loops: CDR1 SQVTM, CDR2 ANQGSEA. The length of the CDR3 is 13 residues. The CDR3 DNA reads TGCAGCGGCAGGGGGATATTTGCCCACGAGCAGTACTTC. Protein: CSGRGIFAHEQYF.

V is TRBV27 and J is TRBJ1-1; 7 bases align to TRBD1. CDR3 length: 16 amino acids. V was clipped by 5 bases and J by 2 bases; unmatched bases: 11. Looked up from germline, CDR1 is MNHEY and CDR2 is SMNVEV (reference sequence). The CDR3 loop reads CASSLPRTGTNTEAFF. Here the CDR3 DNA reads TGTGCCAGCAGTCTCCCGAGGACAGGTACTAACACTGAAGCTTTCTTT.

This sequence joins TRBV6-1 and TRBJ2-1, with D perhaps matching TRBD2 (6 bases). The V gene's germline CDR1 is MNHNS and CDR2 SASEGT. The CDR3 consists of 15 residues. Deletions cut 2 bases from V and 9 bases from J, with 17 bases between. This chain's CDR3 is CASSELGLSGIEQFF. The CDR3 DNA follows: TGTGCCAGCAGTGAACTGGGACTCTCAGGGATTGAGCAGTTCTTC.

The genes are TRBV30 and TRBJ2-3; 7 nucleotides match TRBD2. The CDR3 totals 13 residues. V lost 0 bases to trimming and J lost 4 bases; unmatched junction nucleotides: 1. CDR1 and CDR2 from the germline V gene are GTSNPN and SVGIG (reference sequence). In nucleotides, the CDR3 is TGTGCCTGGAGTGTACGGGGGGCAGATACGCAGTATTTT. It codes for CAWSVRGADTQYF.

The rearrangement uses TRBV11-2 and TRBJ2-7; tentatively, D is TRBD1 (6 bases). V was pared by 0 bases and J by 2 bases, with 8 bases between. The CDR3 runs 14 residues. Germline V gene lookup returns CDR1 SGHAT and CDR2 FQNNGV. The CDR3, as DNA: TGTGCCAGCAGCTTAGACAGGGGAGCCTACGAGCAGTACTTC. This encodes CASSLDRGAYEQYF.

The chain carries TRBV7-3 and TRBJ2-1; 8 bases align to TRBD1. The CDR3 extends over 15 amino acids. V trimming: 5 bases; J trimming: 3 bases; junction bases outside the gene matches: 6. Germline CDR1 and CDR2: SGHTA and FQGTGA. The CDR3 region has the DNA TGTGCCAGCAGCCAAGGCGGGACAGGCTACAATGAGCAGTTCTTC. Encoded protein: CASSQGGTGYNEQFF.

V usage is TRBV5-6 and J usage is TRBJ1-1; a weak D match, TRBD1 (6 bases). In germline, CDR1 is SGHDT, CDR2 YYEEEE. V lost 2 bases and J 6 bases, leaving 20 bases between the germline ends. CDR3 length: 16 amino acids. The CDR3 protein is CASSLAKQGGGAEAFF. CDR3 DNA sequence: TGTGCCAGCAGCTTAGCAAAACAGGGCGGGGGCGCTGAAGCTTTCTTT. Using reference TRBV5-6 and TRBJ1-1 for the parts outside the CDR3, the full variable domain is DAGVTQSPTHLIKTRGQQVTLRCSPKSGHDTVSWYQQALGQGPQFIFQYYEEEERQRGNFPDRFSGHQFPNYSSELNVNALLLGDSALYLCASSLAKQGGGAEAFFGQGTRLTVV.

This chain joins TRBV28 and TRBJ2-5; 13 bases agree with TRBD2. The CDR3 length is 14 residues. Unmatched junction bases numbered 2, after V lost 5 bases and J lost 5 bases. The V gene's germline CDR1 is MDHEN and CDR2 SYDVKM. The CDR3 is CASSVGLAGETQYF. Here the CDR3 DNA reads TGTGCCAGCAGTGTGGGACTAGCGGGGGAGACCCAGTACTTC.

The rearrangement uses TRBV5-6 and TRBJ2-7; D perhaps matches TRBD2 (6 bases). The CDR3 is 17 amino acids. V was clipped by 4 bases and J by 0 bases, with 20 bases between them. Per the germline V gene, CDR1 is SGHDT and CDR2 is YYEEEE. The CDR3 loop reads CASSLWRVGATSYEQYF. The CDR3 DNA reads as TGTGCCAGCAGCCTATGGAGGGTGGGAGCTACCTCCTACGAGCAGTACTTC.

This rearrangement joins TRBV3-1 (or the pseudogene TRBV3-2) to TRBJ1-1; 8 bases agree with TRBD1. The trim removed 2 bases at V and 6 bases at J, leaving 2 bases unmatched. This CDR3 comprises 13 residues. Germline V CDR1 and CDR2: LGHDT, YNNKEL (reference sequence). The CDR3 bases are TGTGCCAGCAGCCAAATGACAGGGGCTGAAGCTTTCTTT. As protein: CASSQMTGAEAFF.

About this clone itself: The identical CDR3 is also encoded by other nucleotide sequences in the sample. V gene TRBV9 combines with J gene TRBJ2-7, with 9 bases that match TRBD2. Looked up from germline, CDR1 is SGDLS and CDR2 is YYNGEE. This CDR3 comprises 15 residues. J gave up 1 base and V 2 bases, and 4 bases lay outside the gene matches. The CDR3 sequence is CASSVGLAGSYEQYF. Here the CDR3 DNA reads TGTGCCAGCAGCGTCGGGCTAGCGGGATCCTACGAGCAGTACTTC.

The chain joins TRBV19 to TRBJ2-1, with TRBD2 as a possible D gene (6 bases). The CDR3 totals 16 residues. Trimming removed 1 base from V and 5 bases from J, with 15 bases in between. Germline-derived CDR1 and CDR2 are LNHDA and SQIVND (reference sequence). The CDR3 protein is CASSIVPGGRNNEQFF. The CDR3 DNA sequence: TGTGCCAGTAGTATAGTCCCCGGGGGTCGGAACAATGAGCAGTTCTTC.

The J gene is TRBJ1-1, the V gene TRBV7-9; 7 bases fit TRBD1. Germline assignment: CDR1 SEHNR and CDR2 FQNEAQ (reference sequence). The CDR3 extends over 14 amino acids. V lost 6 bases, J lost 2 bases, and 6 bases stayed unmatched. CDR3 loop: CASRDQGGNTEAFF. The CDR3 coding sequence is TGTGCCAGCAGGGATCAGGGGGGCAACACTGAAGCTTTCTTT.

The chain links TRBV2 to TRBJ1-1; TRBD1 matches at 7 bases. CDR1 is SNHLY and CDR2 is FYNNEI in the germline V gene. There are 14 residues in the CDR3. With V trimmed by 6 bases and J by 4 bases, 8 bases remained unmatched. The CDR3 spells CASRPQGMGTEAFF. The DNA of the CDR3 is TGTGCCAGCAGGCCACAGGGGATGGGCACTGAAGCTTTCTTT.

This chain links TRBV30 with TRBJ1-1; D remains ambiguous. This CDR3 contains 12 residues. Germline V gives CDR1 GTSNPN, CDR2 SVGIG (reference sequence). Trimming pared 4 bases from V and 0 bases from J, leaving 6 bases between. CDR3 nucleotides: TGTGCCTGGAACCGGTTGAACACTGAAGCTTTCTTT. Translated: CAWNRLNTEAFF.